This passage covers 26 T cell receptor beta chains from one sample sequenced in a study of tumor-infiltrating lymphocytes in localized non-small cell lung cancer. TCRdb's table, derived via immunoSEQ multiplex PCR, lists solely in-frame clones and lacks some. The sample lists 15,000 to 20,000 clones; approximately 79% were seen once. The sample consisted of lung tumor tissue. All receptors come from a human donor with non-small cell lung cancer.

The chain recombines TRBV18 with TRBJ1-5, with D unclear. There are 14 residues in the CDR3. The germline CDR1 and CDR2 sequences are KGHSH and LQKENI. Trimming took 2 bases from V and 7 from J, leaving 12 bases between them. CDR3 region: CASSPGTRIQPQHF. CDR3 nucleotides: TGTGCCAGCTCACCAGGAACTAGAATCCAGCCCCAGCATTTT. The whole variable domain, remainder taken from reference TRBV18 and TRBJ1-5, is NAGVMQNPRHLVRRRGQEARLRCSPMKGHSHVYWYRQLPEEGLKFMVYLQKENIIDESGMPKERFSAEFPKEGPSILRIQQVVRGDSAAYFCASSPGTRIQPQHFGDGTRLSIL.

The CDR3 spells CASSVRGRNYGYTF. CDR3 nucleotides: TGTGCCAGTTCTGTAAGGGGGAGAAACTATGGCTACACCTTC. The chain has TRBV19 and TRBJ1-2; D might be TRBD1 (6 bases). V was pared by 8 bases and J by 2 bases, with 15 bases between. The CDR3 spans 14 residues. Germline V gene sequence: CDR1 LNHDA, CDR2 SQIVND (reference sequence).

The genes are TRBV29-1 and TRBJ1-4; 8 bases map to TRBD1. In germline, CDR1 is SQVTM, CDR2 ANQGSEA. Losses at the gene ends were 7 bases for V and 4 bases for J; bases not matched to a gene: 5. This CDR3 is built from 13 residues. CDR3 amino acids: CSGRDRLNEKLFF. The CDR3 DNA is TGCAGCGGCCGGGACAGGCTTAATGAAAAACTGTTTTTT.

CDR3 nucleotide sequence: TGCGCCAGCAGCCACTCAGGAATTTCCCAAGAGACCCAGTACTTC. This sequence encodes CASSHSGISQETQYF. The V gene is TRBV4-1, the J gene TRBJ2-5, with D unresolved. The CDR3 length is 15 residues. Per germline, CDR1 MGHRA and CDR2 YSYEKL. V was cut by 3 bases and J by 1 base, with 12 bases left in between.

The V gene is TRBV7-3, the J gene TRBJ2-1; D is undetermined. This CDR3 is 13 amino acids long. V was trimmed by 6 bases and J by 8 bases, leaving 14 bases between them. In germline, CDR1 is SGHTA, CDR2 FQGTGA. The CDR3 region is CASSSTVDHEQFF. The CDR3 DNA is TGTGCCAGCAGTTCAACTGTTGATCATGAGCAGTTCTTC.

This clone was found a few times. The V and J genes are TRBV6-1 and TRBJ1-2; D is ambiguous. Trimming removed 3 bases from V and 2 bases from J, with 13 bases in between. This CDR3 contains 15 residues. Germline-derived CDR1 and CDR2 are MNHNS and SASEGT. In DNA, the CDR3 is TGTGCCAGCAGTGATAGGGCGGTTAACAACTATGGCTACACCTTC. This sequence encodes CASSDRAVNNYGYTF.

Concerning this clone: The junction and the germline gene differ at one end; a read error may be behind it. The V and J genes are TRBV29-1 and TRBJ1-1, with D maybe TRBD1 (6 bases). Germline V gene sequence: CDR1 SQVTM, CDR2 ANQGSEA. This CDR3 is 13 amino acids long. The CDR3 bases are TGCAGCGTCCCCTCTAGGGGGAACACTGAAACTTTCTTT. Translation gives CSVPSRGNTETFF.

The rearrangement joins TRBV7-8 to TRBJ2-3; D ambiguous. Between the trimmed V and J ends, which lost 3 bases and 1 base, there was a span of 2 bases. The length of the CDR3 is 12 residues. Germline CDR1 and CDR2: SGHVS and FQNEAQ. The CDR3 spells CASSFGTDTQYF. In DNA form, the CDR3 reads TGTGCCAGCAGCTTCGGCACAGATACGCAGTATTTT.

This clone is labeled as hyperexpanded. The chain couples TRBV27 to TRBJ1-2; D is ambiguous. The CDR3 runs to 13 residues. The germline V gene encodes CDR1 MNHEY and CDR2 SMNVEV (reference sequence). Trimming shortened V by 2 bases and J by 10 bases, and 14 bases separated the two germline ends. In nucleotides, the CDR3 is TGTGCCAGCAGTTTACCAGACCTGTCGTACTACACCTTC. Translation gives CASSLPDLSYYTF.

This clone was detected once. The rearrangement links TRBV7-3 to TRBJ2-3, with a tentative D call TRBD1 (5 bases). The germline V gene has CDR1 SGHTA and CDR2 FQGTGA. The CDR3 loop spans 14 amino acids. V was clipped by 5 bases and J by 0 bases, with 9 bases between them. CDR3 coding DNA: TGTGCCAGCAGCCTAGGACACAGCACAGATACGCAGTATTTT. Translating gives CASSLGHSTDTQYF.

The CDR3 protein is CASSISGSLTYNEQFF. In DNA, the CDR3 is TGTGCCAGTAGTATATCGGGCAGCTTAACCTACAATGAGCAGTTCTTC. The chain uses TRBV19 and TRBJ2-1; no reliable D call. The CDR3 has 16 residues. Germline V gene sequence: CDR1 LNHDA, CDR2 SQIVND (reference sequence). Trimming shortened V by 2 bases and J by 2 bases, and 13 bases separated the two germline ends. Complete variable domain (other parts from reference TRBV19 and TRBJ2-1): DGGITQSPKYLFRKEGQNVTLSCEQNLNHDAMYWYRQDPGQGLRLIYYSQIVNDFQKGDIAEGYSVSREKKESFPLTVTSAQKNPTAFYLCASSISGSLTYNEQFFGPGTRLTVL.

The chain links TRBV20-1 to TRBJ2-3, with unresolved D. V dropped 7 bases and J dropped 0 bases, with 5 bases sitting between them. The CDR3 runs to 11 residues. Germline V gene data show CDR1 as DFQATT and CDR2 as SNEGSKA (reference sequence). Here the CDR3 DNA reads TGCAGTGGGTGTAGCACAGATACGCAGTATTTT. This sequence encodes CSGCSTDTQYF.

The chain couples TRBV11-2 to TRBJ2-1, with TRBD2 matching over 9 bases. The germline V gene encodes CDR1 SGHAT and CDR2 FQNNGV. The CDR3 spans 16 residues. With V trimmed by 1 base and J by 5 bases, 6 bases remained unmatched. The chain's CDR3 is CASSLGLAETNNEQFF. The CDR3 bases are TGTGCCAGCAGCTTAGGACTAGCGGAGACTAACAATGAGCAGTTCTTC.

The chain joins TRBV7-9 to TRBJ2-1, with D perhaps matching TRBD1 (5 bases). Between the trimmed V and J ends, which lost 0 bases and 8 bases, there was a span of 5 bases. The CDR3 covers 12 residues. CDR1 and CDR2 (germline): SEHNR, FQNEAQ (reference sequence). This CDR3 reads CASSLATDEQFF. The CDR3 DNA sequence: TGTGCCAGCAGCTTAGCGACAGATGAGCAGTTCTTC. Together with reference TRBV7-9 and TRBJ2-1, the CDR3 gives the full variable domain: DTGVSQNPRHKITKRGQNVTFRCDPISEHNRLYWYRQTLGQGPEFLTYFQNEAQLEKSRLLSDRFSAERPKGSFSTLEIQRTEQGDSAMYLCASSLATDEQFFGPGTRLTVL.

In the case of this clone: The junction departs from the called germline gene at one end, perhaps through a read error. The V call is TRBV7-7, the J call TRBJ2-7; no clear D. The CDR3 has 15 amino acids. Germline V gives CDR1 SSHAT, CDR2 FNYEAQ (reference sequence). Here the CDR3 reads CASSLASDGSYEQYF. The CDR3 region has the DNA TGTGCTAGCAGCTTAGCTTCGGACGGCTCCTACGAGCAGTACTTC.

This clone appeared once. This chain uses TRBV29-1 with TRBJ2-1; D could derive from TRBD1 or TRBD2 (5 bases each). CDR1 and CDR2 (germline): SQVTM, ANQGSEA. Trimming stripped 4 bases from V and 6 bases from J, with 16 bases between. The CDR3 is 14 residues long. DNA for the CDR3: TGCAGCGTTGGGAAATGGGACCAATTCAATGAGCAGTTCTTC. It codes for CSVGKWDQFNEQFF.

The chain links TRBV30 to TRBJ1-3, with D possibly matching TRBD1 (6 bases). The V gene lost 7 bases and the J gene lost 4 bases, with 14 bases spanning the gap. The CDR3 has 13 residues. Germline assignment: CDR1 GTSNPN and CDR2 SVGIG (reference sequence). CDR3: CAFGGLIGNTIYF. CDR3 sequence (DNA): TGTGCCTTCGGGGGGCTGATCGGAAACACCATATATTTT.

This chain joins TRBV6-5 and TRBJ1-1; D remains ambiguous. Looked up from germline, CDR1 is MNHEY and CDR2 is SVGAGI. The CDR3 spans 12 residues. Between the trimmed V and J ends, which lost 5 bases and 1 base, there was a span of 5 bases. DNA of the CDR3: TGTGCCAGCAGTCATCAGAACACTGAAGCTTTCTTT. It yields the protein CASSHQNTEAFF.

J is TRBJ2-7 and V is TRBV4-3; tentatively, D is TRBD2 (5 bases). This CDR3 has 18 residues. CDR1 is LGHNA and CDR2 is YSLEER in the germline V gene. V was cut by 0 bases and J by 1 base, with 19 bases left in between. CDR3 DNA sequence: TGCGCCAGCAGCCAAGAGCACCGCAGGAATGAGGGTTCCTACGAGCAGTACTTC. Its protein product is CASSQEHRRNEGSYEQYF.

The V gene is TRBV5-4, the J gene TRBJ2-5; 9 bases map to TRBD1. The germline CDR1 and CDR2 sequences are SGHNT and YYREEE (reference sequence). V shed 5 bases and J 2 bases; nucleotides not matched to a gene: 10. The CDR3 covers 16 residues. CDR3 residues: CASSSRDRVWQETQYF. The DNA for the CDR3 is TGTGCCAGCAGTTCCCGGGACAGGGTTTGGCAAGAGACCCAGTACTTC. Together with reference TRBV5-4 and TRBJ2-5, the CDR3 gives the full variable domain: ETGVTQSPTHLIKTRGQQVTLRCSSQSGHNTVSWYQQALGQGPQFIFQYYREEENGRGNFPPRFSGLQFPNYSSELNVNALELDDSALYLCASSSRDRVWQETQYFGPGTRLLVL.

The CDR3 nucleotides are TGTGCCAGTAGTACCCTCGCGGGAGGGTCGGGCGAGCAGTACTTC. This gives the protein CASSTLAGGSGEQYF. The chain recombines TRBV19 with TRBJ2-7, with TRBD2 matching 9 bases. The length of the CDR3 is 15 residues. Germline V gene sequence: CDR1 LNHDA, CDR2 SQIVND (reference sequence). The junction had 10 bases not matched to a gene; V was cut back by 4 bases and J by 6 bases.

The chain employs TRBV5-5 and TRBJ2-7; D ambiguous. This CDR3 spans 12 amino acids. Germline assignment: CDR1 SGHKS and CDR2 YYEKEE (reference sequence). V lost 2 bases, J lost 3 bases, and 6 bases lay in between. CDR3: CASSFDNYEQYF. CDR3 nucleotide sequence: TGTGCCAGCAGCTTTGACAACTACGAGCAGTACTTC. The full variable domain, in which reference TRBV5-5 and TRBJ2-7 provide the parts outside the CDR3, is DAGVTQSPTHLIKTRGQQVTLRCSPISGHKSVSWYQQVLGQGPQFIFQYYEKEERGRGNFPDRFSARQFPNYSSELNVNALLLGDSALYLCASSFDNYEQYFGPGTRLTVT.

The genes are TRBV28 and TRBJ2-7; 8 positions agree with TRBD1. The V segment lost 4 bases and the J segment 0 bases; nucleotides outside the gene matches: 8. The CDR3 totals 16 residues. The germline V gene has CDR1 MDHEN and CDR2 SYDVKM. This CDR3 is CASSSTRQGPSYEQYF. CDR3 bases: TGTGCCAGCAGTTCCACCAGACAGGGGCCCTCCTACGAGCAGTACTTC.

The V gene is TRBV6-1, the J gene TRBJ1-5, with no clear D. Per germline, CDR1 MNHNS and CDR2 SASEGT. Trimming cost V 0 bases and J 3 bases, with 9 bases left between them. The CDR3 totals 15 residues. CDR3 DNA sequence: TGTGCCAGCAGTGAAGCGCAACAGTTCAATCAGCCCCAGCATTTT. Its translation is CASSEAQQFNQPQHF.

The chain is built from TRBV28 and TRBJ2-2, with D tentatively TRBD2 (5 bases). CDR1 is MDHEN, CDR2 SYDVKM, per germline. V lost 10 bases and J lost 6, with 12 bases in between. This CDR3 is 12 amino acids long. CDR3 sequence (DNA): TGTGCCACCCAAAAGAGGGCCGGGGAGCTGTTTTTT. It codes for CATQKRAGELFF.

V usage is TRBV2 and J usage is TRBJ2-7; D not certain. CDR3 length: 13 amino acids. The V end was cut by 4 bases, the J end by 2 bases, with 9 bases between. Germline V CDR1 and CDR2: SNHLY, FYNNEI. The CDR3 region is CASSVTRTYEQYF. DNA of the CDR3: TGTGCCAGCAGTGTAACACGGACCTACGAGCAGTACTTC.